This is a list of T cell receptor beta chains from one sample in a study of PD-1 blockade in classical Hodgkin lymphoma. Some clones are missing from TCRdb's copy, which holds only in-frame ones; the method was immunoSEQ multiplex PCR. The sample carries over 70,000 clones, approximately 88% recorded once. The material sequenced was peripheral blood mononuclear cells (PBMCs), taken at baseline. The receptor source for this set is a human donor with classical Hodgkin lymphoma. Both conserved end residues are part of each CDR3. D genes are given only for firm matches. Expanded clones get a size class; other rows say once, few or many, or leave the size out.

>TRBJ2-7|TRBV5-4|TRBD1|once
CASSLARDRGYEQYF
TGTGCCAGCAGCTTGGCCCGGGACAGGGGGTACGAGCAGTACTTC
>TRBJ1-2|TRBV28|.|.
CASSFVVLRNGGYTF
TGTGCCAGCAGTTTTGTTGTCCTCCGGAATGGGGGCTACACCTTC
>TRBJ1-4|TRBV30|.|.
CAWRARGTTNEKLFF
TGTGCCTGGAGGGCCAGGGGTACAACTAATGAAAAACTGTTTTTT
>TRBJ1-5|TRBV21-1|.|.
CASSKSHREGNQPQHF
TGTGCCAGCAGCAAGTCACACCGGGAAGGCAATCAGCCCCAGCATTTT
>TRBJ1-1|TRBV29-1|.|.
CSAEGGLGTEAFF
TGCAGCGCCGAGGGAGGGCTCGGGACTGAAGCTTTCTTT
>TRBJ1-2|TRBV5-5|.|.
CASSLGQYRDYGYTF
TGTGCCAGCAGCTTGGGGCAGTATAGGGACTATGGCTACACCTTC
>TRBJ1-1|TRBV29-1|.|once
CSVVSRMNTEAFF
TGCAGCGTTGTCAGTCGGATGAACACTGAAGCTTTCTTT
>TRBJ2-1|TRBV6-5|TRBD2|once
CASSYSLRELIDEQFF
TGTGCCAGCAGTTACTCTTTGCGGGAGTTAATCGATGAGCAGTTCTTC
>TRBJ2-6|TRBV4-1|.|.
CASSQGSALGGANVLTF
TGCGCCAGCAGCCAGGGCTCTGCCCTGGGGGGGGCCAACGTCCTGACTTTC
>TRBJ2-7|TRBV7-2|.|.
CASSLTSRLAKEVQYF
TGTGCCAGCAGCCTTACAAGTCGGCTAGCGAAGGAGGTGCAGTACTTC
>TRBJ2-2|TRBV19|TRBD2|.
CASSIVAGRPGNTGELFF
TGTGCCAGTAGTATAGTAGCGGGGCGTCCGGGGAACACCGGGGAGCTGTTTTTT
>TRBJ2-7|TRBV5-6|.|.
CASSLDDYEQYF
TGTGCCAGCAGCTTGGACGATTACGAGCAGTACTTC
>TRBJ1-1|TRBV5-8|.|.
CASSLIPGSLNTEAFF
TGTGCCAGCAGCCTAATCCCAGGCAGTTTGAACACTGAAGCTTTCTTT
>TRBJ1-5|TRBV9|TRBD1|.
CASSGGQGLNQPQHF
TGTGCCAGCAGCGGAGGACAGGGATTGAATCAGCCCCAGCATTTT
>TRBJ2-7|TRBV11-2|TRBD1|.
CASSSGTGGIVSYEQYF
TGTGCCAGCAGCTCCGGGACAGGGGGTATCGTCTCCTACGAGCAGTACTTC
>TRBJ2-3|TRBV19|.|.
CASSIRSSTDTQYF
TGTGCCAGTAGTATTCGGTCTAGCACAGATACGCAGTATTTT
>TRBJ1-2|TRBV5-8|.|.
CASSLTKVGYTF
TGTGCCAGCAGCTTAACGAAGGTTGGCTACACCTTC
>TRBJ1-4|TRBV6-5|.|.
CASSYEGRPREKLFF
TGTGCCAGCAGTTACGAGGGGCGCCCGCGGGAAAAACTGTTTTTT
>TRBJ2-3|TRBV7-2|TRBD2|.
CASSAQPSGRTDTQYF
TGTGCCAGCAGCGCCCAGCCTAGCGGGAGGACGGATACGCAGTATTTT